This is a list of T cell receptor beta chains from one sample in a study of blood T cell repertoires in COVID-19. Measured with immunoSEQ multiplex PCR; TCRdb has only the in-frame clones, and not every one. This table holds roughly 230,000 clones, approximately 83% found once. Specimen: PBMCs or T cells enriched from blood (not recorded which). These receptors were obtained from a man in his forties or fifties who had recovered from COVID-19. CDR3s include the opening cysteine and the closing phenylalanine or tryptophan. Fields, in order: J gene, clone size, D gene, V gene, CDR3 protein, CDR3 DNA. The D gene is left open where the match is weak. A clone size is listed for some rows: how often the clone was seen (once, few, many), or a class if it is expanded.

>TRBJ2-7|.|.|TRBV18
CASSPRGEGEQYF
TGTGCCAGCTCACCACGCGGAGAAGGCGAGCAGTACTTC
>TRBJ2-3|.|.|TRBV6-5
CASYDRGSTDTQYF
TGTGCCAGCTACGATAGGGGGTCCACAGATACGCAGTATTTT
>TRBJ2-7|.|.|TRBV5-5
CASSRQIYEQYF
TGTGCCAGCAGCCGTCAGATTTACGAGCAGTACTTC
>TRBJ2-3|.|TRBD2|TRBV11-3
CASSLVTGGIGTDTQYF
TGTGCCAGCAGCTTAGTAACGGGGGGGATCGGCACAGATACGCAGTATTTT
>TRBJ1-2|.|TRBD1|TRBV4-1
CASSQDRGGYGYTF
TGCGCCAGCAGCCAGGACAGGGGAGGGTATGGCTACACCTTC
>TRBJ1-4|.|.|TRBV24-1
CATSDPRGTNEKLFF
TGTGCCACCAGTGATCCCCGGGGAACTAATGAAAAACTGTTTTTT
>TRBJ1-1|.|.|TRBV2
CASSGRANTEAFF
TGTGCCAGCAGTGGTCGCGCAAACACTGAAGCTTTCTTT
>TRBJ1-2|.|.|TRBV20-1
CSASAGLRGYTF
TGCAGTGCTAGTGCAGGGCTTCGTGGCTACACCTTC
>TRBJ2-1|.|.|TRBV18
CASSPLRGLQLAIGPNEQFF
TGTGCCAGCTCACCGCTCCGGGGGCTCCAACTAGCGATAGGACCCAATGAGCAGTTCTTC
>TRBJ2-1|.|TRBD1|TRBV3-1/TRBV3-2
CASSQTGRDEQFF
TGTGCCAGCAGCCAGACAGGGCGGGATGAGCAGTTCTTC
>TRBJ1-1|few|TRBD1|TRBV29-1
CSVGDSGAFF
TGCAGCGTTGGGGACAGCGGGGCTTTCTTT
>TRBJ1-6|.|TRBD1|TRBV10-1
CASSKGQGGSPLHF
TGCGCCAGCAGCAAGGGACAGGGAGGTTCACCCCTCCACTTT
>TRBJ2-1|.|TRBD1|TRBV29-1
CSVAQGQLYNEQFF
TGCAGCGTTGCACAGGGACAGTTATACAATGAGCAGTTCTTC
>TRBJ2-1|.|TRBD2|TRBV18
CASSHGTSGSNEQFF
TGTGCCAGCTCACACGGGACTAGCGGGAGCAATGAGCAGTTCTTC
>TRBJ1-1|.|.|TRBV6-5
CASRRTTTNTEAFF
TGTGCCAGCAGAAGGACAACCACGAACACTGAAGCTTTCTTT
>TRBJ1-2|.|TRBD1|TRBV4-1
CASSQPDRGVYGYTF
TGCGCCAGCAGCCAGCCGGACAGGGGGGTCTATGGCTACACCTTC
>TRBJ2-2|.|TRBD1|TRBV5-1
CASSLAGTGPGELFF
TGCGCCAGCAGCTTGGCCGGGACAGGGCCCGGGGAGCTGTTTTTT
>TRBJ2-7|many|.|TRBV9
CASSPEEGGSYEQYF
TGTGCCAGCAGCCCGGAGGAGGGAGGCTCCTACGAGCAGTACTTC
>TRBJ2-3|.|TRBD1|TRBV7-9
CASSLATGGGEDTQYF
TGTGCCAGCAGCTTAGCGACAGGGGGTGGGGAAGATACGCAGTATTTT
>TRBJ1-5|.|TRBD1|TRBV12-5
CASGHHRGENQPQHF
TGTGCTAGTGGTCACCACAGGGGGGAGAATCAGCCCCAGCATTTT
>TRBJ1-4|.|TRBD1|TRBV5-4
CASSLSTGEYEKLFF
TGTGCCAGCAGCTTGTCGACAGGGGAGTATGAAAAACTGTTTTTT
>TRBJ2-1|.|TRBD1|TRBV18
CASSPSGTGGNNEQFF
TGTGCCAGCTCACCGTCCGGGACAGGGGGGAACAATGAGCAGTTCTTC
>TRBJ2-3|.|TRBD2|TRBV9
CASSNGLAGGTDTQYF
TGTGCCAGCAGCAACGGACTAGCGGGGGGCACAGATACGCAGTATTTT
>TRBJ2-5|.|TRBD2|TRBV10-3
CATGGGETQYF
TGTGCCACCGGGGGGGGAGAGACCCAGTACTTC
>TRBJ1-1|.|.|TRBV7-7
CASSYREGTEAFF
TGTGCTAGCAGCTACAGGGAAGGAACTGAAGCTTTCTTT
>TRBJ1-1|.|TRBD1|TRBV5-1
CASSSYDGQGNTEAFF
TGCGCCAGCAGCTCCTACGATGGACAGGGGAACACTGAAGCTTTCTTT
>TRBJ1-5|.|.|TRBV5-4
CASSNQGRSQPQHF
TGTGCCAGCAGCAACCAGGGTCGTTCCCAGCCCCAGCATTTT
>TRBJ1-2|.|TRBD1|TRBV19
CASSPRDRVNYGYTF
TGTGCCAGTAGTCCCCGGGACAGGGTTAACTATGGCTACACCTTC
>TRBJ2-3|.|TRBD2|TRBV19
CASSKGTSGSTYTQYF
TGTGCCAGCAGCAAAGGGACTAGCGGGAGTACTTATACGCAGTATTTT
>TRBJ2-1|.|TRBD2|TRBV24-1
CATPRGENNEQFF
TGTGCCACCCCTCGGGGGGAAAACAATGAGCAGTTCTTC